Listed below are T cell receptor beta chains from one sample, sequenced in a study of blood T cells in healthy people across ages. TCRdb re-called the 5' RACE reads through MiXCR, storing one row per CDR3 protein. The table shows some 1.8 million distinct CDR3 sequences, with about 39% occurring only once. Sequencing was done on a sample of blood. Receptor source: a human donor in good health. Both conserved end residues are part of each CDR3. Each record gives: V gene, D gene, clone size, J gene, CDR3 protein, CDR3 DNA. The D gene is left open where the match is weak. Clone size is not always given. Where it is, it says once, few, many or a class for expanded clones.

V: TRBV14; D: NA; size: once; J: TRBJ1-1; CDR3: CASSSNRAMNTEAFF; DNA: TGTGCCAGCAGCTCAAACAGGGCAATGAACACTGAAGCTTTCTTT
V: TRBV29-1; D: NA; size: NA; J: TRBJ2-1; CDR3: CSVEWGGQFF; DNA: TGCAGCGTTGAGTGGGGAGGGCAGTTCTTC
V: TRBV9; D: NA; size: NA; J: TRBJ2-5; CDR3: CASSTQGIGETQYF; DNA: TGTGCCAGCAGCACCCAGGGTATTGGGGAGACCCAGTACTTC
V: TRBV27; D: NA; size: once; J: TRBJ1-5; CDR3: CASSLSWGDEGQPQHF; DNA: TGTGCCAGCAGTTTATCGTGGGGGGATGAGGGTCAGCCCCAGCATTTT
V: TRBV2; D: TRBD1; size: NA; J: TRBJ2-1; CDR3: CASTEGQTYNEQFF; DNA: TGTGCCAGCACCGAGGGACAGACCTACAATGAGCAGTTCTTC
V: TRBV6-1; D: NA; size: NA; J: TRBJ2-3; CDR3: CASSDLGGGRTDTQYF; DNA: TGTGCCAGCAGTGATCTGGGAGGGGGCCGCACAGATACGCAGTATTTT
V: TRBV28; D: NA; size: many; J: TRBJ2-3; CDR3: CASSLLGTHSSTDTQYF; DNA: TGTGCCAGCAGTTTATTAGGGACACACTCTAGCACAGATACGCAGTATTTT
V: TRBV27; D: TRBD2; size: NA; J: TRBJ2-1; CDR3: CASRRSGGSYNEQFF; DNA: TGTGCCAGCAGACGAAGCGGGGGTTCTTACAATGAGCAGTTCTTC
V: TRBV9; D: TRBD1; size: NA; J: TRBJ2-1; CDR3: CASSPTGVEYNEQFF; DNA: TGTGCCAGCAGCCCAACAGGGGTTGAGTACAATGAGCAGTTCTTC
V: TRBV7-3; D: TRBD1; size: few; J: TRBJ2-7; CDR3: CASSLGQGALYEQYF; DNA: TGTGCCAGCAGCCTAGGACAGGGGGCTCTGTACGAGCAGTACTTC
V: TRBV29-1; D: TRBD1; size: NA; J: TRBJ2-7; CDR3: CSVRTGDEQYF; DNA: TGCAGCGTACGGACAGGGGACGAGCAGTACTTC
V: TRBV9; D: NA; size: few; J: TRBJ2-1; CDR3: CASSPQGGGSYNEQFF; DNA: TGTGCCAGCAGCCCCCAGGGGGGAGGGTCCTACAATGAGCAGTTCTTC
V: TRBV7-2; D: TRBD1; size: NA; J: TRBJ1-2; CDR3: CASSLRQGASDYGYTF; DNA: TGTGCCAGCAGCTTAAGACAGGGGGCGTCGGACTATGGCTACACCTTC
V: TRBV20-1; D: TRBD1; size: NA; J: TRBJ1-2; CDR3: CSVDPGTGGLGYGYTF; DNA: TGCAGTGTCGATCCCGGGACAGGGGGCTTGGGCTATGGCTACACCTTC
V: TRBV5-1; D: TRBD2; size: NA; J: TRBJ2-5; CDR3: CASSARGSGTQETQYF; DNA: TGCGCCAGCAGCGCCCGGGGGAGCGGGACCCAAGAGACCCAGTACTTC
V: TRBV7-2; D: NA; size: many; J: TRBJ2-5; CDR3: CASTLLLGTSETQYF; DNA: TGTGCCAGCACCTTGCTGTTGGGGACCTCAGAGACCCAGTACTTC
V: TRBV5-1; D: NA; size: once; J: TRBJ1-2; CDR3: CASSLSPVSQAYGYTF; DNA: TGCGCCAGCAGCTTGAGCCCCGTGAGCCAGGCCTATGGCTACACCTTC
V: TRBV19; D: NA; size: NA; J: TRBJ1-6; CDR3: CASSITGNSPLHF; DNA: TGTGCCAGTAGTATCACAGGAAATTCACCCCTCCACTTT
V: TRBV6-6; D: NA; size: NA; J: TRBJ1-2; CDR3: CASSSTTTANYGYTF; DNA: TGTGCCAGCAGTTCCACAACGACAGCCAACTATGGCTACACCTTC
V: TRBV9; D: NA; size: NA; J: TRBJ1-1; CDR3: CASSVGYGTAGTEAFF; DNA: TGTGCCAGCAGCGTAGGGTACGGTACAGCTGGCACTGAAGCTTTCTTT
V: TRBV12-3/TRBV12-4; D: NA; size: few; J: TRBJ2-5; CDR3: CASSLGGGPTQYF; DNA: TGTGCCAGCAGTTTAGGTGGGGGGCCGACCCAGTACTTC
V: TRBV28; D: TRBD1; size: few; J: TRBJ2-7; CDR3: CASSPTGAREQYF; DNA: TGTGCCAGCAGCCCTACAGGGGCCCGCGAGCAGTACTTC
V: TRBV28; D: NA; size: few; J: TRBJ2-1; CDR3: CASSQTGINEQFF; DNA: TGTGCCAGCAGCCAAACAGGGATCAATGAGCAGTTCTTC
V: TRBV5-1; D: TRBD1; size: NA; J: TRBJ2-7; CDR3: CASSPTGGGTGEQYF; DNA: TGCGCCAGCAGCCCGACAGGGGGTGGTACGGGGGAGCAGTACTTC
V: TRBV15; D: NA; size: NA; J: TRBJ1-4; CDR3: CATGAGNEKLFF; DNA: TGTGCCACCGGGGCGGGGAATGAAAAACTGTTTTTT
V: TRBV7-6; D: NA; size: NA; J: TRBJ2-7; CDR3: CASSRLGQTAYEQYF; DNA: TGTGCCAGCAGCCGATTAGGACAGACCGCCTACGAGCAGTACTTC
V: TRBV11-3; D: TRBD2; size: once; J: TRBJ2-1; CDR3: CASSLGTSGANEQFF; DNA: TGTGCCAGCAGCTTAGGAACTAGCGGGGCCAATGAGCAGTTCTTC
V: TRBV20-1; D: NA; size: NA; J: TRBJ1-1; CDR3: CSATRASTEAFF; DNA: TGCAGTGCTACTAGGGCGAGCACTGAAGCTTTCTTT
V: TRBV4-3; D: NA; size: few; J: TRBJ1-2; CDR3: CASSQEVGEGYGYTF; DNA: TGCGCCAGCAGCCAAGAAGTGGGCGAGGGGTATGGCTACACCTTC
V: TRBV29-1; D: TRBD1; size: few; J: TRBJ2-1; CDR3: CSVHRDRGNNEQFF; DNA: TGCAGCGTGCACCGGGACAGGGGTAACAATGAGCAGTTCTTC
V: TRBV29-1; D: TRBD2; size: NA; J: TRBJ2-5; CDR3: CSVTSGAGARETQYF; DNA: TGCAGCGTTACTAGCGGGGCGGGGGCACGGGAGACCCAGTACTTC
V: TRBV12-3/TRBV12-4; D: TRBD2; size: NA; J: TRBJ2-2; CDR3: CASSSTSGAHTGELFF; DNA: TGTGCCAGCAGTTCGACTAGCGGGGCCCACACCGGGGAGCTGTTTTTT
V: TRBV4-1; D: NA; size: NA; J: TRBJ1-5; CDR3: CASSQTRGNQPQHF; DNA: TGCGCCAGCAGCCAAACCCGAGGCAATCAGCCCCAGCATTTT
V: TRBV6-2/TRBV6-3; D: NA; size: NA; J: TRBJ2-1; CDR3: CASRIARANEQFF; DNA: TGTGCCAGCAGAATAGCGAGGGCCAATGAGCAGTTCTTC
V: TRBV7-2; D: NA; size: NA; J: TRBJ1-1; CDR3: CASSLAAQPNTEAFF; DNA: TGTGCCAGCAGCTTAGCTGCACAGCCCAACACTGAAGCTTTCTTT
V: TRBV15; D: NA; size: NA; J: TRBJ1-6; CDR3: CATSRAAAGSTPLHF; DNA: TGTGCCACCAGCAGAGCCGCGGCAGGGTCAACACCCCTCCACTTT
V: TRBV7-2; D: TRBD1; size: NA; J: TRBJ1-1; CDR3: CASSLRLWILGQMNTEAFF; DNA: TGTGCCAGCAGCTTACGGCTGTGGATCTTGGGACAGATGAACACTGAAGCTTTCTTT
V: TRBV5-6; D: NA; size: few; J: TRBJ2-5; CDR3: CASSWAGKEWEQYF; DNA: TGTGCCAGCAGCTGGGCAGGAAAGGAGTGGGAGCAGTACTTC
V: TRBV20-1; D: NA; size: NA; J: TRBJ2-1; CDR3: CSAVLGGGNEQFF; DNA: TGCAGTGCTGTACTAGGCGGTGGCAATGAGCAGTTCTTC
V: TRBV24-1; D: NA; size: NA; J: TRBJ2-1; CDR3: CATSQPYRVVSYNEQFF; DNA: TGTGCCACCAGTCAACCCTATCGGGTAGTCTCCTACAATGAGCAGTTCTTC
V: TRBV20-1; D: NA; size: few; J: TRBJ2-1; CDR3: CSAGDYNEQFF; DNA: TGCAGTGCAGGGGACTACAATGAGCAGTTCTTC
V: TRBV5-6; D: TRBD1; size: few; J: TRBJ1-1; CDR3: CASSNSGGTEAFF; DNA: TGTGCCAGCAGCAATTCAGGGGGCACTGAAGCTTTCTTT
V: TRBV20-1; D: TRBD1; size: few; J: TRBJ1-2; CDR3: CSAREVGQLAPYGYTF; DNA: TGCAGTGCTAGGGAAGTGGGACAGTTGGCCCCCTATGGCTACACCTTC
V: TRBV5-5; D: NA; size: NA; J: TRBJ2-1; CDR3: CASSSLRADSYNEQFF; DNA: TGTGCCAGCAGCTCCTTGCGGGCCGACTCCTACAATGAGCAGTTCTTC